This T cell receptor beta chain was profiled in a study of shared clonotypes between healthy human individuals. There are 14 residues in the CDR3. J gave up 7 bases and V 3 bases, and 7 bases lay outside the gene matches. Germline lookup yields CDR1 SQVTM and CDR2 ANQGSEA. Only in-frame clones appear in the TCRdb table, and some are missing; sequencing was by immunoSEQ multiplex PCR. The data contain about 2 million clones, about 94% of them seen just once; the ten biggest clones take up 1% to 1.3%. As defined, naive CD8 cells were CD45RO-negative and positively selected for CCR7, with terminally differentiated effector memory CD45RA+ cells excluded.

This receptor was obtained from a man aged 18 to 29 in good health. This chain links TRBV29-1 with TRBJ1-3, with 9 bases matching TRBD1. The specimen was naive CD8+ T cells sorted from blood. The CDR3 sequence: CSVEPGTGSNTIYF. CDR3 DNA sequence: TGCAGCGTTGAGCCGGGGACAGGGAGTAACACCATATATTTT.